These T cell receptor beta chains were read from a single sample in a study of cytomegalovirus exposure and HLA in healthy donors. Assay: immunoSEQ multiplex PCR; the TCRdb copy retains only in-frame clones and omits some. The data show under 250,000 clones, about 86% seen once. The sequenced sample consisted of PBMCs. These receptors were collected from a woman aged 55 to 70 in good health and CMV-seropositive. CDR3s include the opening cysteine and the closing phenylalanine or tryptophan. A D gene is named only where the DNA matches it firmly. Clone size is shown for a subset of rows, as once, few, many or a class of expanded clone.

V: TRBV27
D: TRBD1
J: TRBJ2-7
size: -
DNA: TGTGCCAGCAGTTTATCCCTCCTGGCAGGGGGCAACGAGCAGTACTTC
CDR3: CASSLSLLAGGNEQYF

V: TRBV6-1
D: TRBD1
J: TRBJ1-5
size: few
DNA: TGTGCCAGCAGTGAATGGGCAGGGGGCGGTCAGCCCCAGCATTTT
CDR3: CASSEWAGGGQPQHF

V: TRBV29-1
D: TRBD2
J: TRBJ2-2
size: -
DNA: TGCAGCGTCCTAGGACTAGCGGGAACGCCTTACGGGGAGCTGTTTTTT
CDR3: CSVLGLAGTPYGELFF

V: TRBV28
D: -
J: TRBJ2-4
size: -
DNA: TGTGCCAGCAGTCCGTCGGGTCTTCAAGGGGTAGCCAAAAACATTCAGTACTTC
CDR3: CASSPSGLQGVAKNIQYF

V: TRBV19
D: -
J: TRBJ1-3
size: -
DNA: TGTGCCAGTAGTCGCCAGGCGATCTCTGGAAACACCATATATTTT
CDR3: CASSRQAISGNTIYF

V: TRBV28
D: TRBD1
J: TRBJ2-3
size: -
DNA: TGTGCCAGCAGTCCGCGGACAGGGACTCGCGATACGCAGTATTTT
CDR3: CASSPRTGTRDTQYF

V: TRBV29-1
D: TRBD1
J: TRBJ2-6
size: -
DNA: TGCAGCGTTGTTTCAGGACAGGACCTCTCTGGGGCCAACGTCCTGACTTTC
CDR3: CSVVSGQDLSGANVLTF

V: TRBV27
D: -
J: TRBJ2-5
size: -
DNA: TGTGCCAGCAGCCCCGGTGGGACCCAGTACTTC
CDR3: CASSPGGTQYF

V: TRBV5-1
D: TRBD2
J: TRBJ2-5
size: few
DNA: TGCGCCAGCAGCCCCGGGACTAGCCAAGAGACCCAGTACTTC
CDR3: CASSPGTSQETQYF

V: TRBV9
D: TRBD2
J: TRBJ2-7
size: -
DNA: TGTGCCAGCAGCGTAGCCGGGGGGATTGCCTACGAGCAGTACTTC
CDR3: CASSVAGGIAYEQYF

V: TRBV5-6
D: -
J: TRBJ1-2
size: -
DNA: TGTGCCAGCACCTCAACCGGGAGAGTCTATGGCTACACCTTC
CDR3: CASTSTGRVYGYTF

V: TRBV7-3
D: TRBD2
J: TRBJ2-5
size: -
DNA: TGTGCCAGCAGCTCCCCCGGGGAGGGACAAGAGACCCAGTACTTC
CDR3: CASSSPGEGQETQYF

V: TRBV9
D: -
J: TRBJ1-3
size: -
DNA: TGTGCCAGCAGCGTCTTAGCGGACGTCTACTCTGGAAACACCATATATTTT
CDR3: CASSVLADVYSGNTIYF

V: TRBV19
D: -
J: TRBJ1-1
size: -
DNA: TGTGCCTGCAGAAACAGGGACACAGCTTTCTTT
CDR3: CACRNRDTAFF

V: TRBV5-4
D: -
J: TRBJ2-5
size: -
DNA: TGTGCCAGCAGCTTGGACGGGGAGGAGACCCAGTACTTC
CDR3: CASSLDGEETQYF

V: TRBV2
D: -
J: TRBJ1-3
size: -
DNA: TGTGCCAGCACCGGGACACACTCTGGAAACACCATATATTTT
CDR3: CASTGTHSGNTIYF

V: TRBV7-3
D: TRBD2
J: TRBJ2-1
size: -
DNA: TGTGCCAGCAGCTTAAGTCCCGGACTAGCGAATGAGCAGTTCTTC
CDR3: CASSLSPGLANEQFF

V: TRBV13
D: TRBD2
J: TRBJ2-7
size: -
DNA: TGTGCCAGCAGCTCGGGACTAGCGTACTCCTACGAGCAGTACTTC
CDR3: CASSSGLAYSYEQYF

V: TRBV7-3
D: -
J: TRBJ2-2
size: -
DNA: TGTGCCAGCAGCCCCGTAGCGTACACCGGGGAGCTGTTTTTT
CDR3: CASSPVAYTGELFF

V: TRBV5-1
D: -
J: TRBJ2-1
size: -
DNA: TGCGCCAGCAGTTTCGCTGAACCCAGCTCCTACAATGAGCAGTTCTTC
CDR3: CASSFAEPSSYNEQFF

V: TRBV10-3
D: -
J: TRBJ2-7
size: -
DNA: TGTGCCATCAGTGAGGGGGGCCGGGAGCAGTACTTC
CDR3: CAISEGGREQYF

V: TRBV7-9
D: TRBD1
J: TRBJ1-2
size: -
DNA: TGTTCCAGCAGTCCCAGGGGCGACAGGGAGTATGGCTACACCTTC
CDR3: CSSSPRGDREYGYTF

V: TRBV2
D: -
J: TRBJ1-2
size: once
DNA: TGTGCCAGCAGTGAACCAGGGAACGGAGGCTACACCTTC
CDR3: CASSEPGNGGYTF

V: TRBV12-1
D: -
J: TRBJ2-7
size: -
DNA: TGTGCCAGCAGCTCGTCGGGAGGGTACTACGAGCAGTACTTC
CDR3: CASSSSGGYYEQYF

V: TRBV6-5
D: TRBD1
J: TRBJ1-2
size: -
DNA: TGTGCCAGCAGTTACGGACAGGGGGCGCAGGGCTATGGCTACACCTTC
CDR3: CASSYGQGAQGYGYTF

V: TRBV2
D: TRBD1
J: TRBJ1-4
size: once
DNA: TGTGCCACCCGGGACAGGCGGGGCGAAAAACTGTTTTTT
CDR3: CATRDRRGEKLFF

V: TRBV7-3
D: -
J: TRBJ1-1
size: -
DNA: TGTGCCAGCAGCTTAACGTCGGGAGGCACTGAAGCTTTCTTT
CDR3: CASSLTSGGTEAFF

V: TRBV5-1
D: TRBD2
J: TRBJ2-7
size: -
DNA: TGCGCCAGCAGCTTAAGACTAGCGGGGGGAGCTCAAGACGAGCAGTACTTC
CDR3: CASSLRLAGGAQDEQYF

V: TRBV7-6
D: -
J: TRBJ2-7
size: few
DNA: TGTGCCAGCAGCTTAGACTTCGCTCTCGATACCTACGAGCAGTACTTC
CDR3: CASSLDFALDTYEQYF

V: TRBV14
D: -
J: TRBJ1-1
size: -
DNA: TGTGCCAGCAGCCCCCCCAGGCTGACGAACACTGAAGCTTTCTTT
CDR3: CASSPPRLTNTEAFF

V: TRBV7-6
D: -
J: TRBJ2-7
size: -
DNA: TGTGCCAGCAGCGGAGGGACTTACGAGCAGTACTTC
CDR3: CASSGGTYEQYF

V: TRBV9
D: TRBD2
J: TRBJ2-3
size: -
DNA: TGTGCCAGCAGCGTATTTGCGGGAGGCACAGATACGCAGTATTTT
CDR3: CASSVFAGGTDTQYF

V: TRBV5-1
D: TRBD1
J: TRBJ1-1
size: -
DNA: TGCGCCAGCAGCCTTAACACAGGGGCTGAAGCTTTCTTT
CDR3: CASSLNTGAEAFF

V: TRBV15
D: -
J: TRBJ2-3
size: -
DNA: TGTGCCACCAGCCCCTGGGGGCAGTCCACAGATACGCAGTATTTT
CDR3: CATSPWGQSTDTQYF

V: TRBV4-1
D: TRBD1
J: TRBJ2-7
size: -
DNA: TGCGCCAGCAGCCAAGATGGACAGGAACATTCCTACGAGCAGTACTTC
CDR3: CASSQDGQEHSYEQYF

V: TRBV29-1
D: -
J: TRBJ1-3
size: -
DNA: TGCAGCGGCGCGGCCGGCGCCGCTGGAAACACCATATATTTT
CDR3: CSGAAGAAGNTIYF

V: TRBV29-1
D: TRBD1
J: TRBJ1-2
size: -
DNA: TGCAGCGTGGAGGGACAGGGGGCTAGTGGCTACACCTTC
CDR3: CSVEGQGASGYTF

V: TRBV23-1
D: -
J: TRBJ1-2
size: -
DNA: TGCGCCAGCAGTCAGGGGGGACTAGGCTACACCTTC
CDR3: CASSQGGLGYTF

V: TRBV10-2
D: -
J: TRBJ1-1
size: -
DNA: TGCGCCAGCAGTGAGTCCGGTTGGACTGAAGCTTTCTTT
CDR3: CASSESGWTEAFF

V: TRBV5-1
D: -
J: TRBJ1-3
size: few
DNA: TGCGCCAGCAGCCAGGAGGCTTTCTCTGGAAACACCATATATTTT
CDR3: CASSQEAFSGNTIYF

V: TRBV12-5
D: -
J: TRBJ1-1
size: few
DNA: TGTGCTAGTGGTTTGCGGGAGAACACTGAAGCTTTCTTT
CDR3: CASGLRENTEAFF

V: TRBV19
D: TRBD2
J: TRBJ2-1
size: -
DNA: TGTGCCAGTAGTATAGTCCCTAGCGGGCGCAATGAGCAGTTCTTC
CDR3: CASSIVPSGRNEQFF

V: TRBV29-1
D: -
J: TRBJ1-2
size: -
DNA: TGCAGCGGAAAGGAGGCGGTCAACTATGGCTACACCTTC
CDR3: CSGKEAVNYGYTF

V: TRBV28
D: -
J: TRBJ1-2
size: -
DNA: TGTGCCAGCAATCCGCAGGGCGGCCGGTTACCCACCTTC
CDR3: CASNPQGGRLPTF

V: TRBV5-1
D: TRBD1
J: TRBJ2-1
size: once
DNA: TGCGCCAGCAGCTTGGACGGGACAGGGGACAATGAGCAGTTCTTC
CDR3: CASSLDGTGDNEQFF

V: TRBV27
D: TRBD1
J: TRBJ1-2
size: -
DNA: TGTGCCAGCAGTTGGGCCTGGGACAGACCCACCGGTGGCTACACCTTC
CDR3: CASSWAWDRPTGGYTF

V: TRBV5-4
D: -
J: TRBJ2-1
size: -
DNA: TGTGCCAGCAGCTCCTACGAGCGTGGCTACAATGAGCAGTTCTTC
CDR3: CASSSYERGYNEQFF

V: TRBV29-1
D: TRBD1
J: TRBJ2-1
size: -
DNA: TGCAGCGCCTACGACACAGGGGGGCGGGATGAGCAGTTCTTC
CDR3: CSAYDTGGRDEQFF

V: TRBV5-1
D: -
J: TRBJ1-4
size: -
DNA: TGCGCCAGCAGCTTGGTTTCCACAACTAATGAAAAACTGTTTTTT
CDR3: CASSLVSTTNEKLFF

V: TRBV6-1
D: -
J: TRBJ2-2
size: -
DNA: TGTGCCAGCAGTGTACCACTAAACACCGGGGAGCTGTTTTTT
CDR3: CASSVPLNTGELFF

V: TRBV2
D: TRBD2
J: TRBJ2-1
size: -
DNA: TGTGCCAGCAGAAGCGGGAGAGAAAATGAGCAGTTCTTC
CDR3: CASRSGRENEQFF

V: TRBV9
D: -
J: TRBJ2-3
size: -
DNA: TGTGCCAGCAGCGTAGCTTACCGGGGCGGGGCGGAGGGAGATACGCAGTATTTT
CDR3: CASSVAYRGGAEGDTQYF

V: TRBV14
D: -
J: TRBJ2-3
size: once
DNA: TGTGCCAGCAGCCAAATATTAGATACGCAGTATTTT
CDR3: CASSQILDTQYF

V: TRBV21-1
D: -
J: TRBJ1-5
size: few
DNA: TGTGCCAGCAGAAACCGACAGACCAATCAGCCCCAGCATTTT
CDR3: CASRNRQTNQPQHF

V: TRBV15
D: -
J: TRBJ1-1
size: -
DNA: TGTGCCACCAGCACGCGACAGCCCATGAACACTGAAGCTTTCTTT
CDR3: CATSTRQPMNTEAFF

V: TRBV2
D: TRBD2
J: TRBJ2-7
size: few
DNA: TGTGCCAGCAGTGCAGGTACGGGAGGGAATTACGAGCAGTACTTC
CDR3: CASSAGTGGNYEQYF

V: TRBV5-6
D: TRBD1
J: TRBJ1-2
size: -
DNA: TGTGCCAGCAGCTTGGGGACAGGGGGTAACTATGGCTACACCTTC
CDR3: CASSLGTGGNYGYTF